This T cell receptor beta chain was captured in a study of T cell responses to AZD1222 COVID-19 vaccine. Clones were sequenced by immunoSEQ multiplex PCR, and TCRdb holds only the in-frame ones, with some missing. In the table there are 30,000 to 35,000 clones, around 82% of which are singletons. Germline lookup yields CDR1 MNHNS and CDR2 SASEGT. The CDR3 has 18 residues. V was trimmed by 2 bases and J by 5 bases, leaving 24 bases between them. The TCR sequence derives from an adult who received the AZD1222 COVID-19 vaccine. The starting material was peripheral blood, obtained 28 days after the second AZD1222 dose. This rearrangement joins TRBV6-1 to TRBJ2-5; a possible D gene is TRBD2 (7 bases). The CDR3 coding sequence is TGTGCCAGCAGTGAATATCATGGGGGGCCAGGGAGGGGGGAGACCCAGTACTTC. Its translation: CASSEYHGGPGRGETQYF.